The 22 T cell receptor beta chains presented below share a single source sample, sequenced in a study of blood T cell repertoires in COVID-19. Clones were sequenced by immunoSEQ multiplex PCR, and TCRdb holds only the in-frame ones, with some missing. The sample shows 30,000 to 40,000 clones, under 90% of them seen only once. What was sequenced was peripheral blood. Receptor source: a man aged 45 to 65 with acute or convalescent COVID-19.

The count of this clone is one. V is TRBV5-4 and J is TRBJ1-3; TRBD1 is a possible D gene (5 bases). The CDR3 runs 14 residues. The germline V and J ends were trimmed by 3 bases and 0 bases, with 7 bases remaining between them. Germline V gene lookup returns CDR1 SGHNT and CDR2 YYREEE (reference sequence). In nucleotides, the CDR3 is TGTGCCAGCAGCTCGCAGGGCTCTGGAAACACCATATATTTT. Its protein product is CASSSQGSGNTIYF.

This chain connects TRBV19 to TRBJ2-7; D perhaps matches TRBD2 (6 bases). Deletions cut 1 base from V and 2 bases from J, with 12 bases between. Germline V CDR1 and CDR2: LNHDA, SQIVND (reference sequence). CDR3 length: 15 amino acids. This chain's CDR3 is CASSIGKGRTYEQYF. In DNA form, the CDR3 reads TGTGCCAGTAGTATAGGTAAAGGGAGGACCTACGAGCAGTACTTC.

This sequence joins TRBV5-1 and TRBJ2-5; D might be TRBD2 (5 bases). V shed 3 bases and J shed 0 bases, with 15 bases lying between them. Germline V gene data show CDR1 as SGHRS and CDR2 as YFSETQ. The CDR3 totals 16 residues. The chain's CDR3 is CASSSTERGYQETQYF. The CDR3 DNA follows: TGCGCCAGCAGCTCTACCGAGAGAGGGTACCAAGAGACCCAGTACTTC.

The V call is TRBV6-4, the J call TRBJ2-3; D might be TRBD2 (6 bases). Between the trimmed V and J ends, which lost 2 bases and 1 base, there was a span of 10 bases. The CDR3 sequence is 15 residues long. The germline V gene encodes CDR1 MRHNA and CDR2 SNTAGT. The CDR3 loop reads CASSDEASGTDTQYF. The DNA of the CDR3 is TGTGCCAGCAGTGACGAGGCTAGCGGCACAGATACGCAGTATTTT.

The J gene is TRBJ1-1, the V gene TRBV27; no firm D call. Germline-derived CDR1 and CDR2 are MNHEY and SMNVEV (reference sequence). This CDR3 has 14 residues. Trimming stripped 8 bases from V and 3 bases from J, with 16 bases between. The CDR3, as DNA: TGTGCCAGCCGCGAACTAGGAAGGGACACTGAAGCTTTCTTT. Translation gives CASRELGRDTEAFF.

There are a few counts of this clone. V usage is TRBV11-2 and J usage is TRBJ1-1, with D unclear. V lost 2 bases and J lost 3, with 7 bases in between. Germline CDR1 reads SGHAT; CDR2 reads FQNNGV. The CDR3 covers 13 residues. The CDR3 loop reads CASSLLEDTEAFF. Written as DNA, the CDR3 is TGTGCCAGCAGCTTACTGGAGGACACTGAAGCTTTCTTT.

The gene calls are TRBV19 and TRBJ1-1; unclear D gene. V was pared by 5 bases and J by 0 bases, with 13 bases between. The CDR3 is made up of 15 amino acids. Germline V CDR1 and CDR2: LNHDA, SQIVND (reference sequence). In DNA, the CDR3 is TGTGCCAGTAGTGTCCGGCGGCAAATGAACACTGAAGCTTTCTTT. This codes for CASSVRRQMNTEAFF.

The V gene is TRBV9, the J gene TRBJ2-2; a possible D gene is TRBD2 (5 bases). Germline V gene sequence: CDR1 SGDLS, CDR2 YYNGEE. The CDR3 is made up of 16 amino acids. The V end lost 0 bases, the J end lost 4 bases, and 13 bases lay between the germline ends. CDR3 protein: CASSVEGGPITGELFF. DNA for the CDR3: TGTGCCAGCAGCGTAGAAGGAGGACCGATCACCGGGGAGCTGTTTTTT.

This chain connects TRBV7-9 to TRBJ1-3; tentative D call: TRBD1 (5 bases). Per germline, CDR1 SEHNR and CDR2 FQNEAQ (reference sequence). Trimming took 5 bases from V and 9 from J, leaving 17 bases between them. The CDR3 contains 14 residues. The CDR3 DNA sequence: TGTGCCAGCAGCCAAGACAGTGGGTCGAGCACCATATATTTT. Translated: CASSQDSGSSTIYF.

This chain connects TRBV15 to TRBJ2-5, with 10 bases that match TRBD2. V gave up 6 bases and J gave up 6 bases; unmatched junction bases: 10. The CDR3 is 15 amino acids. Germline V lookup: CDR1 LNHNV, CDR2 YYDKDF (reference sequence). CDR3 nucleotides: TGTGCCACCAGGGTTGGCCTAGCGGGGGCCCAGACCCAGTACTTC. This encodes CATRVGLAGAQTQYF.

This clone was observed a single time. The rearrangement uses TRBV19 and TRBJ1-6, with 7 bases identical to TRBD1. After removal of 5 bases from V and 9 bases from J, the junction contained 10 bases not matched to a gene. Germline V gene data show CDR1 as LNHDA and CDR2 as SQIVND (reference sequence). The CDR3 has 15 residues. The CDR3 DNA follows: TGTGCCAGTAGTGTAGGTACAGGGGTTGGTTCACCCCTCCACTTT. Protein: CASSVGTGVGSPLHF.

The CDR3 loop reads CASSGSGTGYGYTF. CDR3 coding DNA: TGTGCCAGCAGCGGCTCCGGGACAGGGTACGGCTACACCTTC. The chain employs TRBV5-6 and TRBJ1-2; 9 nucleotides agree with TRBD1. V dropped 4 bases and J dropped 8; count of bases not matched to a gene: 9. The CDR3 sequence is 14 residues long. Per the germline V gene, CDR1 is SGHDT and CDR2 is YYEEEE. The full variable domain, rest sourced from reference TRBV5-6 and TRBJ1-2, is DAGVTQSPTHLIKTRGQQVTLRCSPKSGHDTVSWYQQALGQGPQFIFQYYEEEERQRGNFPDRFSGHQFPNYSSELNVNALLLGDSALYLCASSGSGTGYGYTFGSGTRLTVV.

DNA for the CDR3: TGTGCCAGCAGTTTCGGTAAAAAACCGTACGAGCAGTACTTC. Encoded protein: CASSFGKKPYEQYF. The chain joins TRBV27 to TRBJ2-7; D remains ambiguous. Per germline, CDR1 MNHEY and CDR2 SMNVEV (reference sequence). V gave up 3 bases and J gave up 4 bases, with 13 bases separating them. This CDR3 contains 14 residues.

About this clone itself: A read error may account for a junction end that differs from germline. CDR3 DNA sequence: TGTGCTAGTGGTGTGGTCCTTGCCTACGAGCAGTACTTC. This translates into CASGVVLAYEQYF. This rearrangement joins TRBV12-5 to TRBJ2-7; no clear D gene. The CDR3 loop spans 13 amino acids. CDR1 is LGHNT, CDR2 FRNRAP, per germline.

The V and J genes are TRBV4-1 and TRBJ1-2, with a weak D call TRBD1 (6 bases). The CDR3 spans 14 residues. Germline CDR1 and CDR2: MGHRA and YSYEKL. Trimming pared 2 bases from V and 2 bases from J, leaving 9 bases between. The CDR3 DNA reads TGCGCCAGCAGCCAAACCGGGACAAACTATGGCTACACCTTC. It yields the protein CASSQTGTNYGYTF.

The chain has TRBV5-1 and TRBJ1-2, with D possibly being TRBD1 (6 bases). V lost 0 bases and J lost 2, with 14 bases in between. This CDR3 is built from 16 residues. Per germline, CDR1 SGHRS and CDR2 YFSETQ. The CDR3 DNA is TGCGCCAGCAGCTTGGGCGCGTCTAGGGGGAACTATGGCTACACCTTC. It encodes CASSLGASRGNYGYTF.

This chain links TRBV5-1 with TRBJ2-2; TRBD1 aligns across 8 bases. Per germline, CDR1 SGHRS and CDR2 YFSETQ. The CDR3 is made up of 15 amino acids. V shed 6 bases and J 3 bases; nucleotides not matched to a gene: 7. CDR3 loop: CASNFGQGHTGELFF. In nucleotides, the CDR3 is TGCGCCAGCAACTTCGGACAGGGACACACCGGGGAGCTGTTTTTT.

This sequence joins TRBV29-1 and TRBJ1-5; 7 bases map to TRBD1. The CDR3 is 14 amino acids. V was clipped by 4 bases and J by 4 bases; unmatched bases: 7. Germline CDR1 reads SQVTM; CDR2 reads ANQGSEA. CDR3 in amino acids: CSVGTGQVNQPQHF. The CDR3, as DNA: TGCAGCGTTGGCACCGGACAGGTGAATCAGCCCCAGCATTTT.

The V gene is TRBV29-1, the J gene TRBJ1-5; D is ambiguous. Germline CDR1 and CDR2: SQVTM and ANQGSEA. The V end lost 5 bases, the J end lost 4 bases, and 12 bases lay between the germline ends. There are 13 residues in the CDR3. CDR3 nucleotides: TGCAGCGTTAGTAGTGAGAGGAATCAGCCCCAGCATTTT. Translating gives CSVSSERNQPQHF.

This chain connects TRBV27 to TRBJ1-1; D remains unclear. CDR1 and CDR2 from the germline V gene are MNHEY and SMNVEV (reference sequence). Trimming shortened V by 10 bases and J by 6 bases, and 18 bases separated the two germline ends. There are 13 residues in the CDR3. The CDR3 loop is CATWTLGYAEAFF. CDR3 nucleotides: TGTGCCACCTGGACTCTGGGGTACGCTGAAGCTTTCTTT.

The rearrangement uses TRBV19 and TRBJ2-3; 13 nucleotides align to TRBD2. V trimming: 5 bases; J trimming: 0 bases; junction bases outside the gene matches: 8. The CDR3 sequence is 18 residues long. Germline V gene lookup returns CDR1 LNHDA and CDR2 SQIVND (reference sequence). The DNA for the CDR3 is TGTGCCAGTAGTGACCGGACTAGCGGGAGTACTAGCACAGATACGCAGTATTTT. This translates into CASSDRTSGSTSTDTQYF.

The chain uses TRBV4-1 and TRBJ2-7; TRBD2 is a possible D gene (5 bases). V was trimmed by 0 bases and J by 7 bases, leaving 10 bases between them. There are 13 residues in the CDR3. The germline V gene encodes CDR1 MGHRA and CDR2 YSYEKL. The CDR3 here is CASSQESSGEQYF. The DNA of the CDR3 is TGCGCCAGCAGCCAAGAAAGCAGCGGTGAGCAGTACTTC.